This is a list of T cell receptor beta chains from one sample in a study of identifying expanded T cells in peripheral blood. Repertoires were generated with immunoSEQ multiplex PCR, while TCRdb's copy carries only in-frame clones and drops some. Of roughly 75,000 clones listed, roughly 90% are singletons. Sequenced: blood. The receptors shown here come from a person between 18 and 75 years old in good health. CDR3s include the opening cysteine and the closing phenylalanine or tryptophan. A D gene is named only where the DNA matches it firmly. Clone size appears in some rows only: once, few, many, or a class for an expanded clone.

v_call	d_call	j_call	clone_size	cdr3_nt	cdr3_aa
TRBV5-4	-	TRBJ1-1	-	TGTGCCAGCAGCTTGAAGTGGGGACCGAACACTGAAGCTTTCTTT	CASSLKWGPNTEAFF
TRBV5-8	-	TRBJ1-5	-	TGTGCCAGCAGCCCCTACAATAGGCAGCCCCAGCATTTT	CASSPYNRQPQHF
TRBV19	-	TRBJ1-1	-	TGTGCCACCCGGACAAGCCTGAACACTGAAGCTTTCTTT	CATRTSLNTEAFF
TRBV6-6	-	TRBJ2-7	medium-sized	TGTGCCAGCAGTCGCACCGACATCTCCTACGAGCAGTACTTC	CASSRTDISYEQYF
TRBV5-6	-	TRBJ2-1	-	TGTGCCAGCACTATGACCGGCGGGGGCCCTTCCAATGAGCAGTTCTTC	CASTMTGGGPSNEQFF
TRBV27	TRBD1	TRBJ2-3	-	TGTGCCAGCAGTCCGACGACAGGGGTGGGCACAGATACGCAGTATTTT	CASSPTTGVGTDTQYF
TRBV6-5	TRBD2	TRBJ2-7	-	TGTGCCAGCAGTTACTCACTAGCGGGGGGGTACGAGCAGTACTTC	CASSYSLAGGYEQYF
TRBV6-5	TRBD1	TRBJ1-1	-	TGTGCCAGCAGACAAACAGGGGTGAACACTGAAGCTTTCTTT	CASRQTGVNTEAFF
TRBV19	TRBD2	TRBJ2-3	-	TGTGCCAGTAGTATCGGACTAGCGTCGTCAGCAGATACGCAGTATTTT	CASSIGLASSADTQYF
TRBV7-8	-	TRBJ2-7	-	TGTGCCAGCAGCTCAAACTGGGGCGAGCAGTACTTC	CASSSNWGEQYF
TRBV7-2	TRBD1	TRBJ1-2	-	TGTGCCAGCAGCTATACCTCAGGAGGGGGCATTGGCTACACCTTC	CASSYTSGGGIGYTF
TRBV5-1	-	TRBJ2-7	-	TGCGCCAGCAGCTGGGACTGGGGTAACGAGCAGTACTTC	CASSWDWGNEQYF
TRBV7-6	-	TRBJ2-3	-	TGTGCCAGCAGCATCCGGCCGGGGCACACAGATACGCAGTATTTT	CASSIRPGHTDTQYF
TRBV2	-	TRBJ2-5	-	TGTGCCAGCCGGGTTGGAGAGACCCAGTACTTC	CASRVGETQYF
TRBV10-1	-	TRBJ2-4	-	TGCGCCAGCATTCTGGATGGGGCCAAAAACATTCAGTACTTC	CASILDGAKNIQYF
TRBV28	-	TRBJ1-2	-	TGTGCCAGCAGGCCTAGGACAGCGACCTATGGCTACACCTTC	CASRPRTATYGYTF
TRBV5-1	TRBD2	TRBJ2-7	few	TGCGCCAGCAGCTTGGATAGTAGCGGGGTCTCCTACGAGCAGTACTTC	CASSLDSSGVSYEQYF
TRBV6-1	TRBD1	TRBJ2-7	-	TGTGCCAGCAGTTTAGCTCAGGGGGCCCACGAGCAGTACTTC	CASSLAQGAHEQYF
TRBV5-6	TRBD1	TRBJ1-4	-	TGTGCCAGCAGCTCATATGGGACAGGGGATGAAAAACTGTTTTTT	CASSSYGTGDEKLFF
TRBV6-6	-	TRBJ2-7	-	TGTGCCAGCAGTCGGACCGGGACACGGGGTGGCGAGCAGTACTTC	CASSRTGTRGGEQYF
TRBV13	-	TRBJ2-1	once	TGTGCCAGCAGCCCGGGAGACGGGGGTTACAATGAGCAGTTCTTC	CASSPGDGGYNEQFF
TRBV7-2	-	TRBJ2-1	-	TGTGCCAGCAGCTTCGCCCGGTCCGACAAGCAGTTCTTC	CASSFARSDKQFF
TRBV5-1	TRBD2	TRBJ2-7	-	TGCGCCAGCAGCTTGTCGGGGGGAAGATACGAGCAGTACTTC	CASSLSGGRYEQYF
TRBV2	-	TRBJ2-7	few	TGTGCCAGCAAGGCGTCAGGCGTTACCTACGAGCAGTACTTC	CASKASGVTYEQYF
TRBV6-1	-	TRBJ2-7	-	TGTGCCAGCAGTGAAGAGAGGGTCAGCTCCTACGAGCAGTACTTC	CASSEERVSSYEQYF
TRBV4-1	TRBD1	TRBJ1-5	-	TGCGCCAGCAGCGACAGGGAGAGCAATCAGCCCCAGCATTTT	CASSDRESNQPQHF
TRBV28	TRBD1	TRBJ1-5	once	TGTGCCAGCAGTGCAGGGGGCGGTGATCAGCCCCAGCATTTT	CASSAGGGDQPQHF
TRBV18	-	TRBJ2-2	-	TGTGCCAGCTCACCACCTAGCGCAGGGGCCGGTACCGGCGGGGAGCTGTTTTTT	CASSPPSAGAGTGGELFF
TRBV5-4	TRBD2	TRBJ2-3	-	TGTGCCAGCAGCCACCGGGGGGTGTTCACAGATACGCAGTATTTT	CASSHRGVFTDTQYF
TRBV9	-	TRBJ1-1	-	TGTGCCAGCAGCGTAATGGTGAACACTGAAGCTTTCTTT	CASSVMVNTEAFF
TRBV4-1	-	TRBJ1-2	-	TGCGCCAGCAGCCAAGTGTTTACAGGGACCGAGTATCGCTATGGCTACACCTTC	CASSQVFTGTEYRYGYTF
TRBV2	TRBD2	TRBJ2-7	few	TGTGCCAGCAGTCTAGCGGGAGGCCGCTACGAGCAGTACTTC	CASSLAGGRYEQYF
TRBV4-2	TRBD2	TRBJ2-7	-	TGTGCCAGCAGCCAACAAATAGCGGGAGTCCACGAGCAGTACTTC	CASSQQIAGVHEQYF
TRBV2	TRBD1	TRBJ2-7	-	TGTGCCAGCACCGCGACAGGGAGCTCCTACGAGCAGTACTTC	CASTATGSSYEQYF
TRBV29-1	-	TRBJ1-1	-	TGCAGCGAAGGGCCCCGAGGGGGGGATGAAGCTTTCTTT	CSEGPRGGDEAFF
TRBV27	-	TRBJ2-5	once	TGTGCCAGCAGTTTACACGGAGAGACCCAGTACTTC	CASSLHGETQYF
TRBV6-6	-	TRBJ2-1	-	TGTGCCAGCAGTTACCCACCAACAGACTACAATGAGCAGTTCTTC	CASSYPPTDYNEQFF
TRBV19	-	TRBJ1-2	-	TGTGCCAGTAGCCGACGGAACTATGGCTACACCTTC	CASSRRNYGYTF
TRBV5-4	TRBD2	TRBJ2-3	-	TGTGCCAGCAGCCGCTCGAGCGGGAGGATCACAGATACGCAGTATTTT	CASSRSSGRITDTQYF
TRBV28	-	TRBJ1-4	-	TGTGCCAGCAGTCCGCGGGGGGGGCGTGAAAAACTGTTTTTT	CASSPRGGREKLFF
TRBV27	-	TRBJ2-1	-	TGTGCCAGCAGTTCCTCCGTCTCCTCCTACAATGAGCAGTTCTTC	CASSSSVSSYNEQFF
TRBV6-6	-	TRBJ2-7	-	TGTGCCAGCAGTTACCCAGGGAACTACGAGCAGTACTTC	CASSYPGNYEQYF
TRBV6-5	-	TRBJ1-1	-	TGTGCCAGCAGTTACTCAATGGGGGCGGATACTGAAGCTTTCTTT	CASSYSMGADTEAFF
TRBV19	TRBD1	TRBJ1-5	few	TGTGCCAGTAGCGGGACAGGGGGCAAGAGACGGAGCAATCAGCCCCAGCATTTT	CASSGTGGKRRSNQPQHF
TRBV7-9	TRBD2	TRBJ2-1	few	TGTGCCAGCAGCTCAGGGACTAGCGGCCGAAGCTCCTACAATGAGCAGTTCTTC	CASSSGTSGRSSYNEQFF
TRBV6-6	-	TRBJ2-5	many	TGTGCCAGCAGTTACCGGGACATCCAAGAGACCCAGTACTTC	CASSYRDIQETQYF
TRBV2	-	TRBJ2-1	-	TGTGCCAGCAATCGGGAATCCTACAATGAGCAGTTCTTC	CASNRESYNEQFF
TRBV27	TRBD2	TRBJ2-3	-	TGTGCCAGCAGTTGGGGTAGAGCGGGAGGAACAGATACGCAGTATTTT	CASSWGRAGGTDTQYF
TRBV11-3	-	TRBJ2-1	-	TGTGCCAGCAGCCCAGAGGGCATAGACAATGAGCAGTTCTTC	CASSPEGIDNEQFF
TRBV7-2	-	TRBJ1-4	-	TGTGCCAGCAGCTTAGGATCTTGGTATAATGAAAAACTGTTTTTT	CASSLGSWYNEKLFF